This T cell receptor (beta chain) was found in a study of blood T cell repertoires in COVID-19. Study as a whole: Samples representing acute and convalescent COVID-19 were sourced from the United States, Italy and Spain. T cells, B-cell-depleted T cells, or PBMCs supplied cDNA or gDNA.

The V end was cut by 3 bases, the J end by 4 bases, with 10 bases between. The CDR3 is 13 residues long. Germline CDR1 is DFQATT and CDR2 is SNEGSKA (reference sequence). The authors' processing: Estimates of nucleated cell counts were drawn from the amplification of reference gene primers. Repertoires were generated with immunoSEQ multiplex PCR, while TCRdb's copy carries only in-frame clones and drops some. V and J calls and clone size come straight from that table; D and trimming were deduced from the DNA. The repertoire holds roughly 260,000 clones, with around four fifths as singletons. The genes are TRBV20-1 and TRBJ1-5; possible D gene TRBD1, 5 bases. The TCR was taken from a woman in her 70s with acute or convalescent COVID-19. Sequenced sample: peripheral blood. CDR3 sequence reads: CSASSDRNQPQHF. The CDR3 nucleotides read TGCAGTGCTAGTTCCGACAGAAATCAGCCCCAGCATTTT.